The clone carrying this TCR beta chain was observed a single time. Its target is unknown. Each subset's genomic DNA was split evenly across several immunoSEQ plates. Only in-frame clones appear in the TCRdb table, and some are missing; sequencing was by immunoSEQ multiplex PCR. The data show more than 2 million clones, over 85% seen once. Naive CD8 populations comprised CD45RO-negative cells positively selected for CCR7, excluding terminally differentiated effector memory CD45RA+ cells. Healthy adults negative for HIV, lacking recent acute infections or vaccinations, served as donors. V dropped 2 bases and J dropped 3 bases, with 11 bases sitting between them. The CDR3 length is 14 residues. The germline V gene has CDR1 MGHRA and CDR2 YSYEKL. The data derive from a study of shared clonotypes between healthy human individuals. Looking at the study overall: Three CD4 naive, three CD4 memory, two CD8 naive and one CD8 memory plate were used per donor.

The study, taken as a whole, reports: What limited the represented genetic and exposure-history diversity was the small number of donors.

The chain uses TRBV4-1 and TRBJ2-7; tentative D call: TRBD1 (5 bases). The TCR sequence derives from a man between 18 and 29 years old in good health. The sample taken for sequencing was naive CD8+ T cells sorted from blood. CDR3 amino acids: CASSQPDKNYEQYF. The DNA for the CDR3 is TGCGCCAGCAGCCAACCGGACAAAAACTACGAGCAGTACTTC.